The 11 T cell receptor beta chains below come from one sample, sequenced in a study of radiotherapy plus CTLA-4 blockade in lung cancer. The method was immunoSEQ multiplex PCR; TCRdb's version includes in-frame clones alone and lacks a portion of them. The sample has tens of thousands of clones; 85% to 90% are singletons. Sequenced material: peripheral blood, taken from a patient treated with radiotherapy plus ipilimumab. These receptors all come from a human donor with non-small cell lung cancer that progressed on radiotherapy plus ipilimumab.

CDR3 protein: CASSYTRGSYNEQFF. CDR3 in DNA: TGTGCCAGCAGCTATACTAGAGGCTCCTACAATGAGCAGTTCTTC. V gene TRBV7-2 combines with J gene TRBJ2-1; D is possibly TRBD2 (5 bases). This CDR3 comprises 15 residues. CDR1 SGHTA and CDR2 FQGNSA come from the germline V gene. V was pared by 4 bases and J by 0 bases, with 10 bases between.

This clone came up a few times. The rearrangement uses TRBV6-5 and TRBJ2-7; D might be TRBD1 or TRBD2, each matching 5 bases. The germline CDR1 and CDR2 sequences are MNHEY and SVGAGI. The germline V and J ends were trimmed by 3 bases and 6 bases, with 12 bases remaining between them. The CDR3 contains 13 residues. For the CDR3, the DNA is TGTGCCAGCAGTTATCTCATGGGGACCGAGCAGTACTTC. Its translation: CASSYLMGTEQYF.

The chain recombines TRBV5-1 with TRBJ1-2; TRBD1 matches at 7 bases. The CDR3 length is 14 residues. With V trimmed by 0 bases and J by 5 bases, 4 bases remained unmatched. Germline lookup yields CDR1 SGHRS and CDR2 YFSETQ. As DNA, the CDR3 is TGCGCCAGCAGCTTGGTAGGGGGCAATTATGGCTACACCTTC. This translates into CASSLVGGNYGYTF.

The genes are TRBV15 and TRBJ1-2, with D maybe TRBD1 (5 bases). Germline V gene data show CDR1 as LNHNV and CDR2 as YYDKDF (reference sequence). The germline V and J ends were trimmed by 7 bases and 3 bases, with 15 bases remaining between them. The CDR3 has 14 amino acids. CDR3 protein: CATKARGGYYGYTF. CDR3 sequence (DNA): TGTGCCACCAAAGCGAGGGGCGGATACTATGGCTACACCTTC.

The chain carries TRBV4-2 and TRBJ2-5, with D tentatively TRBD2 (6 bases). The germline V and J ends were trimmed by 4 bases and 5 bases, with 14 bases remaining between them. Per the germline V gene, CDR1 is LGHNA and CDR2 is YNFKEQ. The CDR3 runs to 14 residues. The CDR3 bases are TGTGCCAGCAGCCCCAACGTCCGGGGGGAGACCCAGTACTTC. Translating it yields CASSPNVRGETQYF.

This chain links TRBV19 with TRBJ2-3; D is perhaps TRBD2 (6 bases). The CDR3 is 16 amino acids. Germline assignment: CDR1 LNHDA and CDR2 SQIVND (reference sequence). V lost 1 base to trimming and J lost 2 bases, with 13 bases between them. In DNA, the CDR3 is TGTGCCAGTAGTATAGCCACTAGCCACAACACAGATACGCAGTATTTT. It specifies CASSIATSHNTDTQYF.

This chain uses TRBV7-2 with TRBJ2-3, with 12 bases lining up with TRBD1. The CDR3 runs to 14 residues. V was pared by 6 bases and J by 5 bases, with 3 bases of the junction left unmatched. Germline CDR1 SGHTA, CDR2 FQGNSA. The CDR3: CASRGQGAGDTQYF. DNA for the CDR3: TGTGCCAGCAGGGGACAGGGGGCTGGAGATACGCAGTATTTT.

This chain links TRBV7-9 with TRBJ1-5; weak D call: TRBD1 (5 bases). This CDR3 has 17 residues. V dropped 3 bases and J dropped 0 bases, with 15 bases sitting between them. The germline CDR1 and CDR2 sequences are SEHNR and FQNEAQ (reference sequence). In nucleotides, the CDR3 is TGTGCCAGCAGCTTGGTCCGGGACGATTATAGCAATCAGCCCCAGCATTTT. Amino acids: CASSLVRDDYSNQPQHF.

This chain uses TRBV4-2 with TRBJ2-5, with 7 positions matching TRBD2. The CDR3 sequence is 15 residues long. J gave up 5 bases and V 0 bases, and 6 bases lay outside the gene matches. CDR1 and CDR2 from the germline V gene are LGHNA and YNFKEQ. The CDR3 nucleotides are TGTGCCAGCAGCCAAGAGCGGGGGACCGGGGAGACCCAGTACTTC. Protein product: CASSQERGTGETQYF.

The J gene is TRBJ2-3, the V gene TRBV9, with D possibly matching TRBD1 (5 bases). V lost 6 bases and J 5 bases, leaving 7 bases between the germline ends. The CDR3 is 11 residues long. Germline-derived CDR1 and CDR2 are SGDLS and YYNGEE. DNA for the CDR3: TGTGCCAGCAAAGGGGAAGATACGCAGTATTTT. Translation gives CASKGEDTQYF.

The chain recombines TRBV7-2 with TRBJ2-1, with D perhaps matching TRBD1 or TRBD2 (5 bases each). The V end was cut by 0 bases, the J end by 10 bases, with 7 bases between. Looked up from germline, CDR1 is SGHTA and CDR2 is FQGNSA. The CDR3 loop spans 12 amino acids. DNA for the CDR3: TGTGCCAGCAGCTTAGCGTGGGACGAGCAGTTCTTC. Its translation: CASSLAWDEQFF.